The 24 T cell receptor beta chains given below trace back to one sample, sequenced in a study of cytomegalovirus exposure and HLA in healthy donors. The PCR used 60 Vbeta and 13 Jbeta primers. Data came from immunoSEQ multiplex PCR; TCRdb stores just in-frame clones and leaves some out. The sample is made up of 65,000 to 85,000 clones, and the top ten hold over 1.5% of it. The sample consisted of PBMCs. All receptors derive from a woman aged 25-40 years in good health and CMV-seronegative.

The CDR3 is CASSSHQGGRDSPLHF. Here the CDR3 DNA reads TGTGCCAGCAGTTCGCACCAAGGGGGAAGGGATTCACCCCTCCACTTT. This chain uses TRBV28 with TRBJ1-6; a weak D match, TRBD1 (6 bases). From germline, CDR1 is MDHEN and CDR2 SYDVKM. This CDR3 has 16 amino acids. V gave up 4 bases and J gave up 8 bases, with 18 bases separating them.

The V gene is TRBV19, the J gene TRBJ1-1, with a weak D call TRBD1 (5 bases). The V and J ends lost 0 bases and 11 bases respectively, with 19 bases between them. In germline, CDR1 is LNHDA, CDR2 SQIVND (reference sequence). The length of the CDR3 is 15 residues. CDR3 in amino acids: CASSIDPSIQRQAFF. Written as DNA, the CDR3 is TGTGCCAGTAGTATAGACCCGAGTATACAGCGACAGGCTTTCTTT.

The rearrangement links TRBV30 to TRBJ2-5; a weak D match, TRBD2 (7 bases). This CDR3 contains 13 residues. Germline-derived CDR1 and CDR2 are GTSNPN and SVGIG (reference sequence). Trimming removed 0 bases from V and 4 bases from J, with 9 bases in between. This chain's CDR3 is CAWSVGGAETQYF. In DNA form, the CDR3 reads TGTGCCTGGAGTGTTGGGGGGGCAGAGACCCAGTACTTC. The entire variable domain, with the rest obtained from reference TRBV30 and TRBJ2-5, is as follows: SQTIHQWPATLVQPVGSPLSLECTVEGTSNPNLYWYRQAAGRGLQLLFYSVGIGQISSEVPQNLSASRPQDRQFILSSKKLLLSDSGFYLCAWSVGGAETQYFGPGTRLLVL.

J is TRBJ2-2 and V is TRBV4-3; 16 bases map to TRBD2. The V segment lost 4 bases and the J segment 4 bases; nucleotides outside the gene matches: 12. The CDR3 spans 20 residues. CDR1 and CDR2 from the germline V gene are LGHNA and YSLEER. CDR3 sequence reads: CASSPQARGLAGGITGELFF. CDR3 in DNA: TGCGCCAGCAGCCCCCAGGCAAGGGGACTAGCGGGGGGGATCACCGGGGAGCTGTTTTTT.

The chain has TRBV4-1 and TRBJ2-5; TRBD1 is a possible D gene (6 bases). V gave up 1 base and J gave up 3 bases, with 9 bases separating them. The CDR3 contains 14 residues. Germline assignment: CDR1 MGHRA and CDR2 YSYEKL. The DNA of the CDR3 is TGCGCCAGCAGCCAAGTGGGGGCCGAAGAGACCCAGTACTTC. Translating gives CASSQVGAEETQYF.

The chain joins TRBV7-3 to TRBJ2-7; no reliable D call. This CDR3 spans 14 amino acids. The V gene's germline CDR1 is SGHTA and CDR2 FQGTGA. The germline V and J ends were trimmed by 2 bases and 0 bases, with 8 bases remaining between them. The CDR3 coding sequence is TGTGCCAGCAGCTTAGAGAGTGGCTCCTACGAGCAGTACTTC. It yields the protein CASSLESGSYEQYF.

The CDR3 sequence is CASSTTGSYNEQFF. The CDR3 nucleotides read TGCGCCAGCAGCACAACCGGGTCCTACAATGAGCAGTTCTTC. The chain carries TRBV5-1 and TRBJ2-1, with D hard to call. V was pared by 4 bases and J by 1 base, with 9 bases between. The germline CDR1 and CDR2 sequences are SGHRS and YFSETQ. This CDR3 region has 14 residues. The complete variable domain, with remaining parts taken from reference TRBV5-1 and TRBJ2-1, reads KAGVTQTPRYLIKTRGQQVTLSCSPISGHRSVSWYQQTPGQGLQFLFEYFSETQRNKGNFPGRFSGRQFSNSRSEMNVSTLELGDSALYLCASSTTGSYNEQFFGPGTRLTVL.

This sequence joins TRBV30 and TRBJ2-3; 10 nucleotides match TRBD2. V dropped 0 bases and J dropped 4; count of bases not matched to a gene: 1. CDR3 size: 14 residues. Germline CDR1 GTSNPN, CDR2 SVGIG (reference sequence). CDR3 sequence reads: CAWSVGLAADTQYF. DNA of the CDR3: TGTGCCTGGAGTGTTGGACTAGCGGCAGATACGCAGTATTTT.

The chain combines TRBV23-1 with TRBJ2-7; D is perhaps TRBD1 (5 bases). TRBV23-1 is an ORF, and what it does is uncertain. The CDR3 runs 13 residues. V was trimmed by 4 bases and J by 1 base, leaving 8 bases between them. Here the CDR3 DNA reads TGCGCCAGCAGTCGGGGCAAATCCTACGAGCAGTACTTC. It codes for CASSRGKSYEQYF.

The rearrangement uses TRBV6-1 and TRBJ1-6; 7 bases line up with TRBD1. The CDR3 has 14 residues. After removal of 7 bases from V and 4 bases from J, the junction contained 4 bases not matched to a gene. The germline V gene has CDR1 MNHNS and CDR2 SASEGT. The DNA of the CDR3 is TGTGCCAGCACCGGGGACAGTTATAATTCACCCCTCCACTTT. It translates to CASTGDSYNSPLHF.

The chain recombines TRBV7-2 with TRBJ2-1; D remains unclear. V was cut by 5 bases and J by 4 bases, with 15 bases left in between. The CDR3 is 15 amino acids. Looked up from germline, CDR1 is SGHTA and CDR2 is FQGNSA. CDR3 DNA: TGTGCCAGCAGCCCCAGCGTTGGTACGTACAATGAGCAGTTCTTC. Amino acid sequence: CASSPSVGTYNEQFF.

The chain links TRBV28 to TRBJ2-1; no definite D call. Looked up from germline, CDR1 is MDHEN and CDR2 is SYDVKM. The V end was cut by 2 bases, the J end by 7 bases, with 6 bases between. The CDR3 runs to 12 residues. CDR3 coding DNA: TGTGCCAGCAGTTTAGTTAGAAATGAGCAGTTCTTC. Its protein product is CASSLVRNEQFF.

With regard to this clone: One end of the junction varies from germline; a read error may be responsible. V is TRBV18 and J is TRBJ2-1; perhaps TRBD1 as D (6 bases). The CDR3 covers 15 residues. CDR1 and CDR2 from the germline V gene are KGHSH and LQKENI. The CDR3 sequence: CASSPTTGSHNEQFF. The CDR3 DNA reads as TGTGCCAGCTCACCAACGACAGGCTCCCACAATGAGCAGTTCTTC.

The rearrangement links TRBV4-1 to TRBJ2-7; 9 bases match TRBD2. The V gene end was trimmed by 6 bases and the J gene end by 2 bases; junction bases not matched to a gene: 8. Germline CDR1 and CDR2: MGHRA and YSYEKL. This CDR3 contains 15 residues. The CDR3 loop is CASSQAGGSAYEQYF. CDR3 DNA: TGCGCCAGCAGTCAGGCGGGGGGGAGTGCCTACGAGCAGTACTTC.

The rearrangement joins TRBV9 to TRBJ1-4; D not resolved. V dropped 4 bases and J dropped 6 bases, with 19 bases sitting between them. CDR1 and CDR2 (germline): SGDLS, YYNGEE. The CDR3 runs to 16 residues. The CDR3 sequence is CASSPRGRASDEKLFF. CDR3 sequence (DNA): TGTGCCAGCAGCCCTAGAGGGAGGGCGAGTGATGAAAAACTGTTTTTT. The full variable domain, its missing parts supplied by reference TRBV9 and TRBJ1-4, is DSGVTQTPKHLITATGQRVTLRCSPRSGDLSVYWYQQSLDQGLQFLIQYYNGEERAKGNILERFSAQQFPDLHSELNLSSLELGDSALYFCASSPRGRASDEKLFFGSGTQLSVL.

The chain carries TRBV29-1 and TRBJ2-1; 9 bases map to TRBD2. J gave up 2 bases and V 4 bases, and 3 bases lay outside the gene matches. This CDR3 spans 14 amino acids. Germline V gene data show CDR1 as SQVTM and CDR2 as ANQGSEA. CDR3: CSVGGGGAYNEQFF. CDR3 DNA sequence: TGCAGCGTTGGGGGCGGGGGGGCCTACAATGAGCAGTTCTTC.

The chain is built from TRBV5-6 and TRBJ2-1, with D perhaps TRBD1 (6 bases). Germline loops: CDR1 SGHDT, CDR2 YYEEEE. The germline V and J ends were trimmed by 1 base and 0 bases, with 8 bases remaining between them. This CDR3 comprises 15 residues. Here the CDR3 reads CASSLQGSSYNEQFF. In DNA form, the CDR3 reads TGTGCCAGCAGCTTGCAGGGGAGCTCCTACAATGAGCAGTTCTTC.

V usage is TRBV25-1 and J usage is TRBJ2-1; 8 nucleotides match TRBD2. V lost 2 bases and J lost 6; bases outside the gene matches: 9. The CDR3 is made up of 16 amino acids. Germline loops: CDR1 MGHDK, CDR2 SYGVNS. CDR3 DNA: TGTGCCAGCAGTGAACCCGGGACTAGACTCGGCAATGAGCAGTTCTTC. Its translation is CASSEPGTRLGNEQFF.

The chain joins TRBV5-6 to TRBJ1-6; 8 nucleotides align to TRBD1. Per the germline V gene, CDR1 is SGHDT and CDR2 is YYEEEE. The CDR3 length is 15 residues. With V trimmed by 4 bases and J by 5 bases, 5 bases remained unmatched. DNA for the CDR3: TGTGCCAGCAGCAGGACAGGGATAGATAATTCACCCCTCCACTTT. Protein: CASSRTGIDNSPLHF.

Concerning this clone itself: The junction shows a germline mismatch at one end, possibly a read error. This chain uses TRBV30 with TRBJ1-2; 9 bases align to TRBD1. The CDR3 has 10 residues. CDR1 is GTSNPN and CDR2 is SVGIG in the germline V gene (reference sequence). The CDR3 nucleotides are TGTGCCTGGAGCGACAGGGGGGAAGCCTTC. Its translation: CAWSDRGEAF.

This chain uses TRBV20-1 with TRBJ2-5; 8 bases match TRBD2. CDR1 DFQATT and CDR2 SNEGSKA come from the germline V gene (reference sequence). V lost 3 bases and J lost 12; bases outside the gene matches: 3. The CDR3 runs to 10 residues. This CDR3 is CSASDSGEYF. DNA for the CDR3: TGCAGTGCTAGTGATAGCGGGGAGTACTTC.

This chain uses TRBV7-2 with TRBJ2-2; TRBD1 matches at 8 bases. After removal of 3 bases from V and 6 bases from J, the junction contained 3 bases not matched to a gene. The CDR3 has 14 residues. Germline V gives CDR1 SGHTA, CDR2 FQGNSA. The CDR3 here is CASSLLGQAGELFF. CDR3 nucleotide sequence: TGTGCCAGCAGCTTGCTGGGACAGGCCGGGGAGCTGTTTTTT.

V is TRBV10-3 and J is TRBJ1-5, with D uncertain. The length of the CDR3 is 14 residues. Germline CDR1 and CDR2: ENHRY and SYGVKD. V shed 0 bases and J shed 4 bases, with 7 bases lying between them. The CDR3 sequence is CAISESGTNQPQHF. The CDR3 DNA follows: TGTGCCATCAGTGAGTCTGGTACTAATCAGCCCCAGCATTTT.

Written as DNA, the CDR3 is TGTGCCAGCAGCGGAGGGACAGTCAATTCACCCCTCCACTTT. Translated, it gives CASSGGTVNSPLHF. The J gene is TRBJ1-6, the V gene TRBV9; 7 nucleotides agree with TRBD1. CDR3 length: 14 amino acids. Germline V gene sequence: CDR1 SGDLS, CDR2 YYNGEE. Trimming removed 3 bases from V and 7 bases from J; junction bases left unmatched: 4.